These T cell receptor beta chains were read from a single sample in a study of cytomegalovirus exposure and HLA in healthy donors. Assay used: immunoSEQ multiplex PCR; TCRdb lists only in-frame clones, some missing. Here the sample spans roughly 120,000 clones, 65% to 75% being singletons. The sequenced sample was PBMCs. These receptor sequences come from a woman aged 45-59 years in good health and CMV-seropositive. Each CDR3 is given with its conserved first and last residue. D genes are given only for firm matches. Size is omitted from some rows. Given values are once, few, many or a class for expanded clones.

d_gene,v_gene,abundance,j_gene,CDR3nt,CDR3aa
TRBD2,TRBV7-7,NA,TRBJ2-1,TGTGCCAGCAGCCCGGCAGGAGCGGGGTTTAATGAGCAGTTCTTC,CASSPAGAGFNEQFF
TRBD1,TRBV4-3,once,TRBJ1-1,TGCGCCAGCAGCCAAGGACCTGAGAGGACAGGGGGGACTGAAGCTTTCTTT,CASSQGPERTGGTEAFF
TRBD1,TRBV19,NA,TRBJ1-5,TGTGCCAGTAGTACCATGGGACAGGGATCCTATCAGCCCCAGCATTTT,CASSTMGQGSYQPQHF
NA,TRBV27,once,TRBJ1-5,TGTGCCAGCAGTCTCTATAATCAGCCCCAGCATTTT,CASSLYNQPQHF
TRBD2,TRBV2,NA,TRBJ2-1,TGTGCCAGCAGTATGGGACTAGCGGCTGAGCAGTTCTTC,CASSMGLAAEQFF
NA,TRBV27,once,TRBJ1-5,TGTGCCAGCAGGGGTGGGGCAGTCAATCAGCCCCAGCATTTT,CASRGGAVNQPQHF
TRBD1,TRBV27,NA,TRBJ1-2,TGTGCCAGCAGTCCTACAGGGGATCCGGGTGGCTACACCTTC,CASSPTGDPGGYTF
NA,TRBV27,NA,TRBJ1-2,TGTGCCAGCAGTCCTAGAATGGACAGCGCAGCCACCTTC,CASSPRMDSAATF
NA,TRBV19,once,TRBJ1-3,TGTGCCAGCCTGCCGGGGGGGTCGAATGGGGACACCATATATTTT,CASLPGGSNGDTIYF
TRBD1,TRBV30,NA,TRBJ1-5,TGTGCCTGGAGTGGAGGACAGGGAGGCAATCAGCCCCAGCATTTT,CAWSGGQGGNQPQHF
NA,TRBV7-2,few,TRBJ1-6,TGTGCCAGCAGCTTACATGGCTCAGGGGATTCACCCCTCCACTTT,CASSLHGSGDSPLHF
NA,TRBV6-5,NA,TRBJ1-3,TGTGCCAGCAGTTACTCCCGTTTGAGCTCTGGAAACACCATATATTTT,CASSYSRLSSGNTIYF
TRBD2,TRBV2,NA,TRBJ2-3,TGTGCCACCCTAGCGGGGGACACAGATACGCAGTATTTT,CATLAGDTDTQYF
NA,TRBV7-2,NA,TRBJ2-1,TGTGCCAGCAGCTTATCACAATACAATGAGCAGTTCTTC,CASSLSQYNEQFF
NA,TRBV19,NA,TRBJ1-1,TGTGCCAGTAGTTCCTCGGTGAGAAACACTGAAGCTTTCTTT,CASSSSVRNTEAFF